The TCR beta chain described here comes from a study of regulatory T cells in long-lasting Graves disease. CDR1 and CDR2 (germline): SGHTA, FQGNSA. This CDR3 is built from 15 residues. V lost 6 bases, J lost 4 bases, and 17 bases lay in between. Time point specified: newly diagnosed GD, antithyroid drugs for less than 3 months. PBMC RNA was the source of the TCR library. The patients were enrolled through endocrinology in Xi'an, China. This clonotype was seen at least ten times. For TCR beta, libraries came from iRepertoire HTBI primers and Arm-PCR of CDR3 regions. TCRdb analysed the multiplex PCR reads with MiXCR anew, one entry per CDR3 protein. The sample carries roughly 560,000 distinct CDR3 sequences, 15% to 20% recorded once. The same sample was also studied in work on T cells in Graves' hyperthyroidism and ophthalmopathy.

The source is a woman aged 35-65 years with Graves disease. The chain recombines TRBV7-2 with TRBJ2-3, with a possible D match to TRBD1 (7 bases). The sequencing here drew on peripheral blood mononuclear cells (PBMCs), taken at new diagnosis, from a patient treated with antithyroid drugs. The DNA of the CDR3 is TGTGCCAGCAGGACCCAGGGGGGCGGTGCAGATACGCAGTATTTT. This sequence encodes CASRTQGGGADTQYF.